Below, one T cell receptor (beta chain) is given with its context. The PCR used 60 Vbeta and 13 Jbeta primers. The protocol was immunoSEQ multiplex PCR, while the TCRdb copy is restricted to in-frame clones and leaves out a portion. The sample totals about 110,000 clones. The data derive from a study of cytomegalovirus exposure and HLA in healthy donors. The germline V gene has CDR1 MGHRA and CDR2 YSYEKL. This CDR3 region has 18 residues. Trimming at V came to 4 bases and at J to 9 bases, leaving 21 bases not matched to a gene. This receptor was identified in a man in his fifties in good health and CMV-seronegative. The V and J genes are TRBV4-1 and TRBJ2-1, with 7 bases identical to TRBD2. The sequenced sample was PBMCs. DNA of the CDR3: TGCGCCAGCAGCCCGGGCGGGAGCGGATGGGCCCAGGGTCGTGAGCAGTTCTTC. Translation gives CASSPGGSGWAQGREQFF.